Below, one T cell receptor beta chain is given with its context. Its antigen is not known. This sample is part of a study of T cell responses to AZD1222 COVID-19 vaccine. Study-level points and caveats: Dominant at 160-218 and 743-854, vaccine-associated CD4 TCRs also spanned spike. Spike-specific TCR repertoires showed rising breadth and depth after two AZD1222 doses. Donors, mostly white British, included more females; clonal diversity was possibly underestimated. Unmutated variant regions reportedly attract nearly half of all spike-specific TCRs.

The V end lost 3 bases, the J end lost 0 bases, and 5 bases lay between the germline ends. The CDR3 has 13 amino acids. Germline CDR1 LNHDA, CDR2 SQIVND (reference sequence). Profiling relied on immunoSEQ multiplex PCR, and the TCRdb table lists in-frame clones only, not all of them. The data contain 95,000 to 150,000 clones, 87% of them singletons. The gene calls are TRBV19 and TRBJ1-1; D remains ambiguous. Sequences were derived from peripheral blood, sampled 28 days after the second AZD1222 dose. This sequence originates from an adult who received the AZD1222 COVID-19 vaccine. The CDR3 coding sequence is TGTGCCAGTAGTATTGGAGTGAACACTGAAGCTTTCTTT. Encoded protein: CASSIGVNTEAFF. The full variable domain, its missing parts supplied by reference TRBV19 and TRBJ1-1, is DGGITQSPKYLFRKEGQNVTLSCEQNLNHDAMYWYRQDPGQGLRLIYYSQIVNDFQKGDIAEGYSVSREKKESFPLTVTSAQKNPTAFYLCASSIGVNTEAFFGQGTRLTVV.